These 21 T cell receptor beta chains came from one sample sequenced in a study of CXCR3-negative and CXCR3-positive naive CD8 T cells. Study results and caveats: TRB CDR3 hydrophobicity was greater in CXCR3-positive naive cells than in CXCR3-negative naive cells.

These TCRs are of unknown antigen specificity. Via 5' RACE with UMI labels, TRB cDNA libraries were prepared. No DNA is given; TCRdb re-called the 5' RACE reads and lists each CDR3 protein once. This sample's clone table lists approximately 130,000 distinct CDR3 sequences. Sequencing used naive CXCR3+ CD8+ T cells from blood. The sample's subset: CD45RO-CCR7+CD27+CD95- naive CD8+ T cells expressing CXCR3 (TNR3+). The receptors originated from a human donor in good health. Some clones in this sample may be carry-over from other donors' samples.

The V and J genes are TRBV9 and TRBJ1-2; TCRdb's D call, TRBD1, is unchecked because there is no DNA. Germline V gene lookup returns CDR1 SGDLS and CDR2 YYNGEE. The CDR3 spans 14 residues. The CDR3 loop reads CASSVGGTHDGYTF.

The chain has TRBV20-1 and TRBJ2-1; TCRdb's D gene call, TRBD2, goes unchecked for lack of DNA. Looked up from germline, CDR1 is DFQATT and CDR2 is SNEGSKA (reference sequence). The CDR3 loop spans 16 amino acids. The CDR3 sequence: CSAPALAGVPYNEQFF.

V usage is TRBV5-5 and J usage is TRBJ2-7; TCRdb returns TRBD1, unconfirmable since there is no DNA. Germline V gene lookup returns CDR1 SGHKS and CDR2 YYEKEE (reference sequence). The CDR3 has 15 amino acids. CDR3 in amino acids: CAISLGPWDSYEQYF. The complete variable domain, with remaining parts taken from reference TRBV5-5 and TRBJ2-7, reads DAGVTQSPTHLIKTRGQQVTLRCSPISGHKSVSWYQQVLGQGPQFIFQYYEKEERGRGNFPDRFSARQFPNYSSELNVNALLLGDSALYLCAISLGPWDSYEQYFGPGTRLTVT.

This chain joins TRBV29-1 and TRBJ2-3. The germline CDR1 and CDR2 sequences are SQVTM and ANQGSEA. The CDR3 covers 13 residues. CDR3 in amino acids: CSVVYASTDTQYF.

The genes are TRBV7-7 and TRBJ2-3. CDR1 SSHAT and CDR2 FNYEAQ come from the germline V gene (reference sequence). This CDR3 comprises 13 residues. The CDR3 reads CASSLGSASSQYF.

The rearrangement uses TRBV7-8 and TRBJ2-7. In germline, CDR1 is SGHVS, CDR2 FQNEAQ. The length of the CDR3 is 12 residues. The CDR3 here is CASSLFGYEQYF.

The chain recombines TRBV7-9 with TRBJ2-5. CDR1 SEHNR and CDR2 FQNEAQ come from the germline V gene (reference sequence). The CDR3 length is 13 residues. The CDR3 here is CASSSEMRETQYF.

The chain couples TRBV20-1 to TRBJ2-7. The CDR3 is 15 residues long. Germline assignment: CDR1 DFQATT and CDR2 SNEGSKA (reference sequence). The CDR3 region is CSARVLAGVFYEQYF.

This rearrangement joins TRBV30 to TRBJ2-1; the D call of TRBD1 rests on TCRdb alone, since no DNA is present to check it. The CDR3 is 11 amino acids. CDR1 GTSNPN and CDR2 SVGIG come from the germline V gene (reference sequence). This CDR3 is CAWSPPGQVFF.

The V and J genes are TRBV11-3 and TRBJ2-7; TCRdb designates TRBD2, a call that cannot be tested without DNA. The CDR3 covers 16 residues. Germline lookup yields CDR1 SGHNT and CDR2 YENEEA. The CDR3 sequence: CASSSGPSGGSYEQYF.

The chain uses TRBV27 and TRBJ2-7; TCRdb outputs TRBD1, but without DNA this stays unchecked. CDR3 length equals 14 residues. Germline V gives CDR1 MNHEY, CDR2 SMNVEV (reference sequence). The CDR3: CASSLGGPDYEQYF.

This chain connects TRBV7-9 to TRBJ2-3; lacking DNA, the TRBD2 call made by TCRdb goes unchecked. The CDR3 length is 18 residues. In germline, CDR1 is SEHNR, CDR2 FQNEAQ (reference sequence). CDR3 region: CASSLPRLPVTSTDTQYF.

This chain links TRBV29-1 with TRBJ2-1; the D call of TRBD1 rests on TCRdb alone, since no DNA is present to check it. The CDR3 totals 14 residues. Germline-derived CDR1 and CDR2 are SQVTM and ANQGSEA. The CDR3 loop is CSLAGDRATNEQFF.

CDR3 protein: CAIATGLAGVAPSEQFF. This chain uses TRBV10-3 with TRBJ2-1; without DNA, the TCRdb call of TRBD2 cannot be checked. CDR1 and CDR2 (germline): ENHRY, SYGVKD. CDR3 length: 17 amino acids.

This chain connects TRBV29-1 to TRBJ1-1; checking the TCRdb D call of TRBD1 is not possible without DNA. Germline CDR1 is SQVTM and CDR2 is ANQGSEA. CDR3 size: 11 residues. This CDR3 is CSVTANTEAFF.

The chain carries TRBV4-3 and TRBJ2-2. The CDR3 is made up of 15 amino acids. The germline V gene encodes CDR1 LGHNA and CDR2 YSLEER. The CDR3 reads CASSQDSRSGGELFF.

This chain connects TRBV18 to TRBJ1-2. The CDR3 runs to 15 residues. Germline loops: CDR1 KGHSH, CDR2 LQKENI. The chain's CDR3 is CASSPAANSNYGYTF.

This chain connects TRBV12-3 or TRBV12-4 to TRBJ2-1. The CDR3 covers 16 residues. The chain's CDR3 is CASSGTSPTVGNEQFF.

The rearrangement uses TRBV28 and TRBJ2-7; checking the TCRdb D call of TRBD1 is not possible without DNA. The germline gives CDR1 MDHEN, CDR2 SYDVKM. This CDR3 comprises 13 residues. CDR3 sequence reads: CASQTEGGYEQYF.

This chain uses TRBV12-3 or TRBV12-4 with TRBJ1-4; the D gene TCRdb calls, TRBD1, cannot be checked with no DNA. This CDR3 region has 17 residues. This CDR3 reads CASSLSSGQGVNEKLFF.

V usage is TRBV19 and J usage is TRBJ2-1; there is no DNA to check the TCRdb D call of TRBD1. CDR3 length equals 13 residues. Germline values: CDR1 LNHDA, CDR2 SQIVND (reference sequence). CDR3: CASSPARGHEQFF.